The 13 T cell receptor beta chains below were found in one sample sequenced in a study of blood T cell repertoires in COVID-19. The method was immunoSEQ multiplex PCR; TCRdb's version includes in-frame clones alone and lacks a portion of them. This table has about 280,000 clones, roughly 80% appearing once. The specimen sequenced was PBMCs or T cells enriched from blood (not recorded which). Receptor source: a man in his forties or fifties who had been exposed to COVID-19.

The V call is TRBV30, the J call TRBJ2-2; D might be TRBD2 (6 bases). V was trimmed by 4 bases and J by 1 base, leaving 13 bases between them. The CDR3 is 15 residues long. The V gene's germline CDR1 is GTSNPN and CDR2 SVGIG (reference sequence). The DNA for the CDR3 is TGTGCCTGGATACGGACTATCCAGAACACCGGGGAGCTGTTTTTT. Translated: CAWIRTIQNTGELFF. The variable domain in full, completed from reference TRBV30 and TRBJ2-2, reads SQTIHQWPATLVQPVGSPLSLECTVEGTSNPNLYWYRQAAGRGLQLLFYSVGIGQISSEVPQNLSASRPQDRQFILSSKKLLLSDSGFYLCAWIRTIQNTGELFFGEGSRLTVL.

V and J are TRBV15 and TRBJ1-2; tentative D call: TRBD1 (5 bases). Trimming pared 0 bases from V and 1 base from J, leaving 12 bases between. The CDR3 has 16 residues. Germline values: CDR1 LNHNV, CDR2 YYDKDF (reference sequence). The CDR3 nucleotides read TGTGCCACCAGCAGAGACGGGGGAGATGATAACTATGGCTACACCTTC. It codes for CATSRDGGDDNYGYTF.

The chain uses TRBV19 and TRBJ2-1; 8 positions agree with TRBD2. With 6 bases clipped from V and 3 bases from J, the junction kept 7 bases outside the gene matches. The CDR3 is made up of 15 amino acids. Germline assignment: CDR1 LNHDA and CDR2 SQIVND (reference sequence). CDR3 nucleotide sequence: TGTGCCAGTAGCCAAAGCGGGAGATTCTACAATGAGCAGTTCTTC. Protein product: CASSQSGRFYNEQFF. Combining the CDR3 with reference TRBV19 and TRBJ2-1 gives the whole variable domain DGGITQSPKYLFRKEGQNVTLSCEQNLNHDAMYWYRQDPGQGLRLIYYSQIVNDFQKGDIAEGYSVSREKKESFPLTVTSAQKNPTAFYLCASSQSGRFYNEQFFGPGTRLTVL.

Note on this clone: Different DNA sequences within this sample yield the same CDR3. The chain recombines TRBV3-1 (or the pseudogene TRBV3-2) with TRBJ1-3; D unresolved. The CDR3 has 15 amino acids. In germline, CDR1 is LGHDT, CDR2 YNNKEL (reference sequence). The V gene lost 1 base and the J gene lost 1 base, with 8 bases spanning the gap. The CDR3 loop reads CASSQGGGSGNTIYF. The CDR3 region has the DNA TGTGCCAGCAGCCAAGGTGGAGGGTCTGGAAACACCATATATTTT.

Only a few counts were recorded for this clone. The genes are TRBV5-1 and TRBJ2-5, with 10 bases matching TRBD1. CDR1 and CDR2 from the germline V gene are SGHRS and YFSETQ. This CDR3 comprises 16 residues. V dropped 6 bases and J dropped 5; count of bases not matched to a gene: 13. CDR3 nucleotide sequence: TGCGCCAGCACACCCGGGACAGGGGCGTATGGGGAGACCCAGTACTTC. Translated, it gives CASTPGTGAYGETQYF.

This chain uses TRBV11-2 with TRBJ2-4; a possible D gene is TRBD2 (5 bases). The V and J ends lost 5 bases and 7 bases respectively, with 12 bases between them. Germline V CDR1 and CDR2: SGHAT, FQNNGV. This CDR3 contains 13 residues. The CDR3 is CASSLNRDNIQYF. Here the CDR3 DNA reads TGTGCCAGCAGCCTAAACCGGGATAACATTCAGTACTTC.

This clone has more than one count but fewer than ten. V is TRBV4-1 and J is TRBJ1-2, with 8 nucleotides matching TRBD1. The V and J ends lost 1 base and 8 bases, in that order; junction bases with no gene match: 9. This CDR3 spans 15 amino acids. Germline CDR1 reads MGHRA; CDR2 reads YSYEKL. The CDR3 reads CASSQGGQGAWGYTF. As DNA, the CDR3 is TGCGCCAGCAGCCAAGGAGGCCAGGGGGCGTGGGGCTACACCTTC.

The chain carries TRBV25-1 and TRBJ2-3; unclear D gene. Looked up from germline, CDR1 is MGHDK and CDR2 is SYGVNS. CDR3 length equals 13 residues. The V end was cut by 5 bases, the J end by 2 bases, with 8 bases between. This CDR3 is CASSLLLTDTQYF. As DNA, the CDR3 is TGTGCCAGCAGTCTACTACTCACAGATACGCAGTATTTT.

The chain combines TRBV28 with TRBJ2-1; 7 bases match TRBD1. V lost 7 bases and J lost 7; bases outside the gene matches: 10. This CDR3 has 14 residues. Germline V gene data show CDR1 as MDHEN and CDR2 as SYDVKM. CDR3 DNA: TGTGCCAGCACCGCCCCGGGACAGCGGAATGAGCAGTTCTTC. Its translation: CASTAPGQRNEQFF.

Note on this clone: One end of the junction fails to match germline, which may point to a read error. The chain recombines TRBV7-7 with TRBJ1-1; tentative D call: TRBD1 (5 bases). The CDR3 contains 13 residues. Looked up from germline, CDR1 is SSHAT and CDR2 is FNYEAQ (reference sequence). The CDR3 here is CASSLATGREAFF. In DNA form, the CDR3 reads TGTGCTAGCAGCTTAGCTACAGGCAGAGAAGCTTTCTTT.

The CDR3 nucleotides read TGTGCCAGTGTCCAGGGCGCCGGGGAGCTGTTTTTT. Translating gives CASVQGAGELFF. The J gene is TRBJ2-2, the V gene TRBV2, with D possibly being TRBD1 (5 bases). Germline V gene sequence: CDR1 SNHLY, CDR2 FYNNEI. The CDR3 sequence is 12 residues long. V lost 9 bases and J 6 bases, leaving 11 bases between the germline ends.

This chain joins TRBV30 and TRBJ1-3; D possibly corresponds to TRBD1 (5 bases). V lost 0 bases to trimming and J lost 3 bases, with 9 bases between them. The CDR3 has 14 residues. Germline values: CDR1 GTSNPN, CDR2 SVGIG (reference sequence). The CDR3 DNA follows: TGTGCCTGGAGTGTAGGGGTCAATGGAAACACCATATATTTT. This codes for CAWSVGVNGNTIYF.

The chain combines TRBV2 with TRBJ2-4, with 11 bases aligning to TRBD2. The CDR3 runs 16 residues. The V gene's germline CDR1 is SNHLY and CDR2 FYNNEI. Trimming at V came to 6 bases and at J to 4 bases, leaving 8 bases not matched to a gene. CDR3 region: CASREIAGGLKNIQYF. Written as DNA, the CDR3 is TGTGCCAGCAGGGAAATAGCGGGAGGGTTGAAAAACATTCAGTACTTC.